This passage covers 5 T cell receptor beta chains from one sample sequenced in a study of regulatory T cells in long-lasting Graves disease. Arm-PCR of CDR3 regions and iRepertoire HTBI primers were used to build TCR beta libraries. TCRdb itself ran the multiplex PCR reads through MiXCR, one entry per CDR3 protein. The repertoire includes 500,000 to 700,000 distinct CDR3 sequences, about 16% of them detected once, and approximately 18% sits in the top ten. Described time point: newly diagnosed GD, antithyroid drugs for less than 3 months. Preparation of the TCR library used RNA extracted from PBMCs. The same sample was also used in a study of T cells in Graves' hyperthyroidism and ophthalmopathy.

Sequencing was performed on peripheral blood mononuclear cells (PBMCs), taken at new diagnosis, from a patient treated with antithyroid drugs. The receptor set was obtained from a woman aged 25 to 39 with Graves disease.

The CDR3: CASSWTDRNEQFF. The CDR3 DNA follows: TGTGCCAGCTCTTGGACTGACCGCAATGAGCAGTTCTTC. The chain has TRBV18 and TRBJ2-1; D possibly corresponds to TRBD2 (5 bases). V was pared by 6 bases and J by 6 bases, with 12 bases between. Germline V gene sequence: CDR1 KGHSH, CDR2 LQKENI. This CDR3 has 13 residues.

This chain connects TRBV7-9 to TRBJ2-2; 7 bases are shared with TRBD1. This CDR3 spans 17 amino acids. V shed 5 bases, J shed 0 bases, and the junction held 9 bases outside the gene matches. Germline V gene data show CDR1 as SEHNR and CDR2 as FQNEAQ (reference sequence). CDR3 loop: CASSLNTGAANTGELFF. In DNA form, the CDR3 reads TGTGCCAGCAGCCTAAATACAGGGGCCGCGAACACCGGGGAGCTGTTTTTT.

This clonotype was seen repeatedly, ten times or more. The chain has TRBV27 and TRBJ2-7; D unclear. The CDR3 is 14 residues long. Trimming shortened V by 3 bases and J by 7 bases, and 16 bases separated the two germline ends. Germline V gene data show CDR1 as MNHEY and CDR2 as SMNVEV (reference sequence). DNA for the CDR3: TGTGCCAGCAGTTTTTATGGGCCCGACGGGGAGCAGTACTTC. As protein: CASSFYGPDGEQYF.

This chain uses TRBV29-1 with TRBJ2-3; TRBD2 aligns across 8 bases. CDR1 is SQVTM, CDR2 ANQGSEA, per germline. The J segment lost 4 bases and the V segment lost 3 bases, leaving 9 bases of the junction unmatched. The CDR3 totals 15 residues. CDR3: CSVERYSGSPDTQYF. The CDR3 nucleotides are TGCAGCGTTGAGAGGTACAGCGGGAGTCCAGATACGCAGTATTTT.

This clonotype was detected many times. This chain links TRBV20-1 with TRBJ2-7, with D uncertain. V was trimmed by 0 bases and J by 2 bases, leaving 5 bases between them. Per germline, CDR1 DFQATT and CDR2 SNEGSKA (reference sequence). The CDR3 has 12 residues. The CDR3 is CSARDETYEQYF. The CDR3 nucleotides are TGCAGTGCTAGAGATGAAACCTACGAGCAGTACTTC.